This TCR beta chain is from a study of blood T cells in healthy people across ages. A remark on this clonotype: A much larger clone lies one base from this, so it may be a read error.

CDR1 is MDHEN, CDR2 SYDVKM, per germline. The CDR3 runs 11 residues. With a J-beta primer mix and a sample-barcoded 5' primer, a second PCR ran 7 to 11 cycles. Each CDR3 protein gets one entry after TCRdb re-called the 5' RACE reads with MiXCR. The table records around 1.5 million distinct CDR3 sequences, about 31% of them present only once. The chain uses TRBV28 and TRBJ1-1; unclear D gene. This clonotype originated in a woman aged 25 to 45 in good health. What was sequenced was blood. Here the CDR3 reads CASTLGSEAFF. CDR3 DNA sequence: TGTGCCAGCACTTTAGGCTCTGAAGCTTTCTTT. The whole variable domain, filled in from reference TRBV28 and TRBJ1-1, reads DVKVTQSSRYLVKRTGEKVFLECVQDMDHENMFWYRQDPGLGLRLIYFSYDVKMKEKGDIPEGYSVSREKKERFSLILESASTNQTSMYLCASTLGSEAFFGQGTRLTVV.